The 32 T cell receptor beta chains listed next were all sequenced from one sample in a study of human T cells and chemical hapten exposure. Time point given: patch test 1, 2 weeks after DPC sensitization. Regarding treatment: therapeutic diphenylcyclopropenone sensitization with weekly scalp DPC. From the RACE reads, TCRdb called clonotypes with MiXCR, one entry per CDR3 protein. The table has approximately 400,000 distinct CDR3 sequences, nearly 5% seen once. The sample in question was whole blood, obtained in connection with sensitization to the hapten diphenylcyclopropenone (DPC). The origin of the receptors is a woman aged 45-59 years with alopecia areata. Some clones in this sample may be carry-over from other donors' samples.

This clonotype came up many times. The gene calls are TRBV2 and TRBJ2-7; D is perhaps TRBD1 or TRBD2 (5 bases each). The V end lost 7 bases, the J end lost 2 bases, and 15 bases lay between the germline ends. The V gene's germline CDR1 is SNHLY and CDR2 FYNNEI. There are 14 residues in the CDR3. CDR3 in DNA: TGTGCCAGCAACTCCGGGACGGGGACCTACGAGCAGTACTTC. This translates into CASNSGTGTYEQYF.

The table lists this clonotype with many counts. This chain links TRBV6-1 with TRBJ2-5, with 8 bases lining up with TRBD2. The V segment lost 7 bases and the J segment 5 bases; nucleotides outside the gene matches: 6. The CDR3 runs to 13 residues. The germline gives CDR1 MNHNS, CDR2 SASEGT. CDR3 sequence: CASKEAGVETQYF. The CDR3 coding sequence is TGTGCCAGCAAGGAAGCGGGAGTGGAGACCCAGTACTTC.

This clonotype has a count of ten or more. V usage is TRBV30 and J usage is TRBJ2-6, with D tentatively TRBD1 (5 bases). The CDR3 sequence is 16 residues long. CDR1 GTSNPN and CDR2 SVGIG come from the germline V gene (reference sequence). V was pared by 5 bases and J by 4 bases, with 18 bases between. The CDR3 DNA sequence: TGTGCCTGGGTATCTAGGGGATTGAGCGGGGCCAACGTCCTGACTTTC. Encoded protein: CAWVSRGLSGANVLTF.

This clonotype was observed a handful of times. The chain combines TRBV6-2 or TRBV6-3 with TRBJ2-2, with 9 bases fitting TRBD2. V trimming: 7 bases; J trimming: 5 bases; junction bases outside the gene matches: 11. Per germline, CDR1 MNHEY and CDR2 SVGEGT. The CDR3 sequence is 16 residues long. DNA for the CDR3: TGTGCCAGCACCCTCTCTGCGGGAGGGCGGACCGGGGAGCTGTTTTTT. This codes for CASTLSAGGRTGELFF.

This clonotype was detected ten times or more. The V and J genes are TRBV4-2 and TRBJ1-2; D is ambiguous. Per the germline V gene, CDR1 is LGHNA and CDR2 is YNFKEQ. The CDR3 spans 14 residues. V was cut by 5 bases and J by 2 bases, with 12 bases left in between. This CDR3 reads CASSGGQVNYGYTF. CDR3 DNA: TGTGCCAGCAGCGGTGGGCAGGTCAACTATGGCTACACCTTC.

This clonotype showed up many times. This rearrangement joins TRBV6-1 to TRBJ2-1, with D perhaps matching TRBD2 (6 bases). This CDR3 contains 14 residues. Germline-derived CDR1 and CDR2 are MNHNS and SASEGT. V was trimmed by 1 base and J by 9 bases, leaving 13 bases between them. Written as DNA, the CDR3 is TGTGCCAGCAGTGAAGTTCTCCGGGGGAGTGAGCAGTTCTTC. Translating it yields CASSEVLRGSEQFF.

This clonotype showed up many times. This sequence joins TRBV5-1 and TRBJ2-5; D possibly corresponds to TRBD2 (6 bases). Trimming removed 0 bases from V and 5 bases from J, with 23 bases in between. Germline CDR1 SGHRS, CDR2 YFSETQ. This CDR3 is built from 18 residues. In DNA, the CDR3 is TGCGCCAGCAGCTTGGTTGTTTTAGTCGGGAGTCCGCCGGAGACCCAGTACTTC. It is translated as CASSLVVLVGSPPETQYF.

This clonotype was seen repeatedly, ten times or more. The chain joins TRBV5-5 to TRBJ1-1; D not resolved. Germline values: CDR1 SGHKS, CDR2 YYEKEE (reference sequence). This CDR3 has 14 residues. Trimming removed 0 bases at V and 0 bases at J, with 6 bases between. The CDR3 nucleotides read TGTGCCAGCAGCTTGGGACACCTGAACACTGAAGCTTTCTTT. This encodes CASSLGHLNTEAFF.

This clonotype was counted many times. The chain combines TRBV5-5 with TRBJ1-4; 8 bases are a match to TRBD1. With V trimmed by 4 bases and J by 8 bases, 10 bases remained unmatched. From germline, CDR1 is SGHKS and CDR2 YYEKEE (reference sequence). This CDR3 contains 15 residues. The CDR3 loop reads CASSMIGQGVEKLFF. CDR3 coding DNA: TGTGCCAGCAGCATGATCGGACAGGGCGTCGAAAAACTGTTTTTT.

The table lists this clonotype with many counts. This chain joins TRBV20-1 and TRBJ2-3, with D unclear. Germline V gives CDR1 DFQATT, CDR2 SNEGSKA (reference sequence). CDR3 length equals 14 residues. V was cut by 0 bases and J by 5 bases, with 12 bases left in between. For the CDR3, the DNA is TGCAGTGCTAGAGAGCCCAACGTCGGAGATACGCAGTATTTT. Its protein product is CSAREPNVGDTQYF.

In this sample, this clonotype turned up many times. The rearrangement links TRBV19 to TRBJ1-2; D may be TRBD1 (5 bases). Germline lookup yields CDR1 LNHDA and CDR2 SQIVND (reference sequence). CDR3 size: 15 residues. Trimming left V 4 bases short and J 4 bases short, with 16 bases between. CDR3 coding DNA: TGTGCCAGTAGTACCACGGGGCAGTTTGGCTATGGCTACACCTTC. Translating it yields CASSTTGQFGYGYTF.

The sample holds many counts of this clonotype. The CDR3 DNA sequence: TGTGCCAGCAGCGGAAGGGGACCGTCTGGCCACAATGAGCAGTTCTTC. It is translated as CASSGRGPSGHNEQFF. The chain joins TRBV11-2 to TRBJ2-1; D possibly uses TRBD1 or TRBD2 (5 bases each). Trimming shortened V by 5 bases and J by 5 bases, and 19 bases separated the two germline ends. The germline gives CDR1 SGHAT, CDR2 FQNNGV. The CDR3 has 16 amino acids.

This clonotype was observed a handful of times. The V and J genes are TRBV28 and TRBJ1-6, with 7 bases matching TRBD1. The CDR3 runs 15 residues. Germline V lookup: CDR1 MDHEN, CDR2 SYDVKM. With V trimmed by 7 bases and J by 6 bases, 9 bases remained unmatched. The CDR3 DNA follows: TGTGCCAGCACCATCGGAGGGGGCCCTAATTCACCCCTCCACTTT. As protein: CASTIGGGPNSPLHF.

J is TRBJ2-7 and V is TRBV5-1, with D perhaps TRBD2 (6 bases). V was clipped by 3 bases and J by 5 bases, with 21 bases between them. Germline lookup yields CDR1 SGHRS and CDR2 YFSETQ. This CDR3 has 16 residues. CDR3 nucleotides: TGCGCCAGCAGCTCCCGGTCGACTAGGGAAGTGCACGAGCAGTACTTC. Its translation: CASSSRSTREVHEQYF.

This clonotype has only a few counts. The V and J genes are TRBV4-3 and TRBJ2-1, with 10 bases lining up with TRBD2. Trimming took 4 bases from V and 5 from J; bases not matched to a gene: 2. Germline lookup yields CDR1 LGHNA and CDR2 YSLEER. CDR3 length: 14 amino acids. The CDR3 region is CASSPGTSDNEQFF. The CDR3 DNA reads as TGCGCCAGCAGCCCCGGGACTAGCGACAATGAGCAGTTCTTC.

This clonotype has a handful of counts. The V call is TRBV30, the J call TRBJ2-1; D is uncertain. V lost 0 bases and J 6 bases, leaving 15 bases between the germline ends. This CDR3 contains 15 residues. The V gene's germline CDR1 is GTSNPN and CDR2 SVGIG (reference sequence). CDR3: CAWSVIGLKPNEQFF. In nucleotides, the CDR3 is TGTGCCTGGAGTGTAATTGGCCTGAAACCCAATGAGCAGTTCTTC.

There are many counts of this clonotype. CDR3 sequence reads: CASSGGGRGETQYF. In DNA, the CDR3 is TGTGCCAGCAGTGGGGGAGGTCGCGGAGAGACCCAGTACTTC. This chain uses TRBV9 with TRBJ2-5; D might be TRBD2 (6 bases). CDR1 is SGDLS, CDR2 YYNGEE, per germline. The V end lost 5 bases, the J end lost 4 bases, and 15 bases lay between the germline ends. The CDR3 totals 14 residues.

Many counts were recorded for this clonotype. CDR3 DNA sequence: TGTGCCAGCAGTGCATTAGCAGGGCGGCAGCCCCAGCATTTT. Its protein is CASSALAGRQPQHF. This sequence joins TRBV2 and TRBJ1-5; weak D call: TRBD1 (5 bases). Trimming stripped 4 bases from V and 7 bases from J, with 14 bases between. The CDR3 length is 14 residues. Germline CDR1 and CDR2: SNHLY and FYNNEI.

There are many counts of this clonotype. J is TRBJ2-3 and V is TRBV10-3; possible D gene TRBD1, 6 bases. Trimming removed 4 bases at V and 0 bases at J, with 8 bases between. Per germline, CDR1 ENHRY and CDR2 SYGVKD. The CDR3 extends over 14 amino acids. The CDR3 is CAISVQGSTDTQYF. The CDR3 DNA sequence: TGTGCCATCAGTGTGCAGGGGAGCACAGATACGCAGTATTTT.

This sequence joins TRBV29-1 and TRBJ2-2; 7 bases line up with TRBD1. Germline V gene data show CDR1 as SQVTM and CDR2 as ANQGSEA. Unmatched junction bases numbered 5, after V lost 7 bases and J lost 0 bases. This CDR3 spans 14 amino acids. The DNA of the CDR3 is TGCAGCGCCGCACAGGGGACGAACACCGGGGAGCTGTTTTTT. This gives the protein CSAAQGTNTGELFF.

This clonotype turned up a few times. The chain links TRBV7-2 to TRBJ2-3, with TRBD1 as a possible D gene (7 bases). CDR3 length: 15 residues. V lost 4 bases to trimming and J lost 0 bases, with 11 bases between them. Per germline, CDR1 SGHTA and CDR2 FQGNSA. The CDR3 loop is CASSWGDSSTDTQYF. CDR3 in DNA: TGTGCCAGCAGCTGGGGGGACAGCAGCACAGATACGCAGTATTTT.

This clonotype has ten or more counts. The chain has TRBV3-1 and TRBJ2-1; D ambiguous. In germline, CDR1 is LGHDT, CDR2 YNNKEL (reference sequence). V was clipped by 0 bases and J by 6 bases, with 9 bases between them. This CDR3 is built from 14 residues. The CDR3 region has the DNA TGTGCCAGCAGCCAAGAGGGGAAGACCAATGAGCAGTTCTTC. Translated: CASSQEGKTNEQFF.

This clonotype showed up just a few times. The CDR3 DNA is TGCAGTGCTAGAGCGGTAGCGGGAGGGGGCCACGAGCAGTACTTC. Protein sequence: CSARAVAGGGHEQYF. The V call is TRBV20-1, the J call TRBJ2-7; 11 bases are a match to TRBD2. The germline V gene encodes CDR1 DFQATT and CDR2 SNEGSKA (reference sequence). J was trimmed by 5 bases and V by 1 base; bases with no gene match: 7. This CDR3 spans 15 amino acids.

This clonotype was counted at least ten times. The rearrangement links TRBV2 to TRBJ1-2; 7 bases map to TRBD1. V shed 5 bases and J 8 bases; nucleotides not matched to a gene: 14. The germline gives CDR1 SNHLY, CDR2 FYNNEI. The CDR3 runs 15 residues. The CDR3 DNA reads as TGTGCCAGCAGTTTAACGCCCGGACAGGCGGGAGGCTACACCTTC. Translating it yields CASSLTPGQAGGYTF.

This clonotype was found many times. The rearrangement joins TRBV12-5 to TRBJ2-2; D remains ambiguous. This CDR3 is built from 17 residues. V was pared by 0 bases and J by 5 bases, with 16 bases between. Germline CDR1 is LGHNT and CDR2 is FRNRAP. The CDR3 DNA reads as TGTGCTAGTGGTTTGGTACCTCCACGGAGCCCTACCGGGGAGCTGTTTTTT. Its protein is CASGLVPPRSPTGELFF.

J is TRBJ1-1 and V is TRBV29-1, with D uncertain. There are 12 residues in the CDR3. V lost 4 bases, J lost 1 base, and 7 bases lay in between. Germline assignment: CDR1 SQVTM and CDR2 ANQGSEA. The CDR3 bases are TGCAGCGTTGTTGCACCGAACACTGAAGCTTTCTTT. Protein sequence: CSVVAPNTEAFF.

At least ten counts were recorded for this clonotype. The chain uses TRBV28 and TRBJ2-1; 9 positions agree with TRBD2. Germline trimming cut 3 bases from V and 1 base from J; bases unmatched to any gene: 4. The CDR3 contains 16 residues. Germline-derived CDR1 and CDR2 are MDHEN and SYDVKM. CDR3 nucleotides: TGTGCCAGCAGTTTGGGGGCGGGAGGGTCCTACAATGAGCAGTTCTTC. Its translation: CASSLGAGGSYNEQFF.

This clonotype was counted only a few times. For the CDR3, the DNA is TGTGCCGTAACAGGGGCGGGTGAGCAGTACTTC. It codes for CAVTGAGEQYF. J is TRBJ2-7 and V is TRBV6-5, with 7 bases identical to TRBD1. The V gene end was trimmed by 11 bases and the J gene end by 7 bases; junction bases not matched to a gene: 8. CDR3 length equals 11 residues. Germline CDR1 and CDR2: MNHEY and SVGAGI.

The sample holds many counts of this clonotype. V and J are TRBV5-1 and TRBJ2-3, with D tentatively TRBD2 (5 bases). V gave up 0 bases and J gave up 7 bases, with 18 bases separating them. Germline CDR1 reads SGHRS; CDR2 reads YFSETQ. The CDR3 is 16 amino acids. This chain's CDR3 is CASSLGAGSGIHTQYF. The CDR3 DNA reads TGCGCCAGCAGCTTGGGTGCCGGGTCCGGGATCCATACGCAGTATTTT.

V usage is TRBV7-9 and J usage is TRBJ1-2, with 8 nucleotides matching TRBD1. The J segment lost 7 bases and the V segment lost 2 bases, leaving 3 bases of the junction unmatched. Germline CDR1 reads SEHNR; CDR2 reads FQNEAQ (reference sequence). The CDR3 contains 13 residues. CDR3 DNA sequence: TGTGCCAGCAGCTTACCCACAGGGGGTGGCTACACCTTC. It yields the protein CASSLPTGGGYTF.

The chain joins TRBV24-1 to TRBJ2-4; 8 bases agree with TRBD2. V lost 5 bases to trimming and J lost 0 bases; unmatched junction nucleotides: 8. The V gene's germline CDR1 is KGHDR and CDR2 SFDVKD. The CDR3 length is 17 residues. This CDR3 is CATSARPGGLAKNIQYF. Written as DNA, the CDR3 is TGTGCCACCAGTGCCCGGCCGGGAGGGTTAGCCAAAAACATTCAGTACTTC.

This clonotype was counted ten times or more. The V and J genes are TRBV11-3 and TRBJ2-1; 12 nucleotides match TRBD2. Germline assignment: CDR1 SGHNT and CDR2 YENEEA. The V and J ends lost 5 bases and 9 bases, in that order; junction bases with no gene match: 5. This CDR3 has 14 amino acids. CDR3 in DNA: TGTGCCAGCAGCAGGCTAGCGGGAGGGAGTGAGCAGTTCTTC. Its translation: CASSRLAGGSEQFF.